Shown below are 5 T cell receptor beta chains from a single sample sequenced in a study of cytotoxic CD8 clonotypes in ibrutinib-treated CLL. Using immunoSEQ multiplex PCR, the repertoire was profiled, and TCRdb retains in-frame clones only, with some absent. The repertoire holds approximately 330,000 clones, with around four fifths as singletons. This specimen consisted of PBMCs, obtained before ibrutinib treatment. These receptors originate from a human donor with chronic lymphocytic leukemia.

This chain links TRBV25-1 with TRBJ1-3; D not certain. CDR3 size: 14 residues. Between the trimmed V and J ends, which lost 3 bases and 0 bases, there was a span of 6 bases. Germline CDR1 reads MGHDK; CDR2 reads SYGVNS. CDR3 nucleotides: TGTGCCAGCAGTGATTCTAGCTCTGGAAACACCATATATTTT. It encodes CASSDSSSGNTIYF.

A note on this clone: A junction boundary mismatches the germline segment, possibly from a read error. V gene TRBV7-7 combines with J gene TRBJ2-5, with 7 positions matching TRBD2. The CDR3 is made up of 16 amino acids. CDR1 is SSHAT, CDR2 FNYEAQ, per germline (reference sequence). CDR3 in DNA: TGTGCTAGCAGCTTACGGGAGCGGGGTTCGGGAGAGACCCAGTACTTC. Translation: CASSLRERGSGETQYF.

This chain connects TRBV4-3 to TRBJ2-7, with D unresolved. Germline V gives CDR1 LGHNA, CDR2 YSLEER. Trimming took off 0 bases at V and 0 bases at J, with 6 bases between the two ends. CDR3 length equals 14 residues. The CDR3 DNA sequence: TGCGCCAGCAGCCAAGATCGAAGCTCCTACGAGCAGTACTTC. Protein: CASSQDRSSYEQYF.

This chain joins TRBV6-6 and TRBJ2-7; 8 bases are a match to TRBD2. The CDR3 contains 13 residues. V was clipped by 6 bases and J by 2 bases; unmatched bases: 3. Germline V gene data show CDR1 as MNHNY and CDR2 as SVGAGI (reference sequence). CDR3 in DNA: TGTGCCAGCAGGACTAGCGTAACCTACGAGCAGTACTTC. This translates into CASRTSVTYEQYF.

This clone showed up just a few times. The chain carries TRBV9 and TRBJ2-2; D is unresolved. CDR1 is SGDLS, CDR2 YYNGEE, per germline. CDR3 length equals 15 residues. V was clipped by 2 bases and J by 13 bases, with 21 bases between them. For the CDR3, the DNA is TGTGCCAGCAGCGTTGGGCAAGTCTCCCCATGGGCGCTGTTTTTT. Its protein is CASSVGQVSPWALFF. The whole variable domain, remainder taken from reference TRBV9 and TRBJ2-2, is DSGVTQTPKHLITATGQRVTLRCSPRSGDLSVYWYQQSLDQGLQFLIQYYNGEERAKGNILERFSAQQFPDLHSELNLSSLELGDSALYFCASSVGQVSPWALFFGEGSRLTVL.